This T cell receptor (beta chain) derives from a study of cytomegalovirus exposure and HLA in healthy donors. Background on the study: The 95 to 150 validation repertoires and the approximately 690 first-cohort repertoires shared a platform, a later analysis reported.

Study-level results: It was found in a later analysis that first-cohort TCR clusters tended to co-occur in the 90 to 150 validation repertoires. Cytomegalovirus-associated TCR beta chains were listed, numbering more than 150. It was confirmed in vitro that a few of the CMV-associated chains were specific for CMV antigens.

Clones were read by immunoSEQ multiplex PCR, and TCRdb kept only the in-frame ones, dropping some. The sample consists of 150,000 to 200,000 clones, 86% of them appearing once. Comment on this clone: No antigen is known for it.

The CDR3 has 16 amino acids. V dropped 3 bases and J dropped 4; count of bases not matched to a gene: 8. Germline V gene data show CDR1 as SGHRS and CDR2 as YFSETQ. The chain links TRBV5-1 to TRBJ2-1, with TRBD1 matching 9 bases. Sequencing was carried out using PBMCs. This receptor was taken from a young man in good health and CMV-seropositive. The CDR3, as DNA: TGCGCCAGCAGCTCCAACACAGGGGGCGGTTACAATGAGCAGTTCTTC. Translating gives CASSSNTGGGYNEQFF.